These T cell receptor beta chains were read from a single sample in a study of OX40 agonist ivuxolimab in advanced cancers. Only in-frame clones appear in the TCRdb table, and some are missing; sequencing was by immunoSEQ multiplex PCR. Seen here are tens of thousands of clones, 91% observed once, and the top ten hold approximately 2.2%. The input for sequencing was CD4+ or CD8+ T cells sorted from blood, taken in a trial of the OX40 agonist ivuxolimab. The origin of the receptors is an adult with an advanced solid tumor such as melanoma, head and neck, liver or kidney cancer. Each CDR3 is given with its conserved first and last residue. The order of the fields is V gene, clone size, J gene, D gene, CDR3 protein, CDR3 DNA. D genes are given only for firm matches. Clone size is stated in some rows and not others, as once, few, many or a class when expanded.

TRBV5-1	.	TRBJ2-5	.	CASSLGANQETQYF	TGCGCCAGCAGCCTTGGGGCGAACCAAGAGACCCAGTACTTC
TRBV28	.	TRBJ2-5	.	CASIPSQAAGTQYF	TGTGCCAGCATTCCCTCGCAGGCAGCGGGGACCCAGTACTTC
TRBV5-1	.	TRBJ1-2	.	CASSLDAGSTWGYTF	TGCGCCAGCAGCTTGGATGCAGGGTCTACTTGGGGCTACACCTTC
TRBV2	.	TRBJ1-1	TRBD1	CASSGQGYTEAFF	TGTGCCAGCAGTGGACAGGGTTATACTGAAGCTTTCTTT
TRBV5-5	.	TRBJ2-3	.	CASSLEGFADTQYF	TGTGCCAGCAGCTTGGAGGGGTTCGCAGATACGCAGTATTTT
TRBV11-3	.	TRBJ1-1	.	CASSLRGSTEAFF	TGTGCCAGCAGCTTACGGGGGAGCACTGAAGCTTTCTTT
TRBV29-1	.	TRBJ1-1	TRBD1	CSVWTGRGTTEAFF	TGCAGCGTTTGGACAGGGCGAGGGACCACTGAAGCTTTCTTT
TRBV9	once	TRBJ2-3	.	CASSVVQDTQYF	TGTGCCAGCAGCGTAGTGCAGGATACGCAGTATTTT
TRBV5-4	once	TRBJ2-3	.	CASSSRLGVADTQYF	TGTGCCAGCAGCTCCCGGTTGGGCGTGGCAGATACGCAGTATTTT
TRBV5-4	.	TRBJ2-5	.	CASSLGAREKTQYF	TGTGCCAGCAGCTTGGGGGCCAGAGAGAAGACCCAGTACTTC